The subject of this entry is one T cell receptor beta chain. Its antigen is unknown. Nothing much larger sits one base from this clone, and base qualities are not available. This sample is drawn from a study of blood T cell repertoires in COVID-19 (dated by TCRdb to about 2020). Turning to the overall study: The collaborator samples originated in the United States, Italy and Spain and spanned the acute and convalescent phases of COVID-19. The repertoires were released in a freely available public database intended as a resource for research on the immune response to SARS-CoV-2. Where HLA class I and class II types were available, the types were taken from metadata supplied by the sample provider, not from assay-based typing. Sample metadata almost always included a de-identified subject ID, COVID-19 status, age in years and sex. Subjects who had been exposed to COVID-19, were actively infected with it, or had recovered from it provided the deeply sampled blood TCRbeta repertoires that made up the dataset. The material from the prospective study consisted of cDNA or gDNA derived from T cells, B-cell-depleted T cells, or PBMCs. The samples were drawn from two sources: the first 160 participants of the ongoing ImmuneRACE study, and 1,000 to 1,500 subjects contributed by 6 global collaborators. The paper as a whole reports these results and caveats: How much clinical and demographic metadata was included differed by source and by participant, and the metadata was provided uncurated.

TCRbeta CDR3 regions were amplified from genomic DNA using the immunoSEQ Assay, a bias-controlled multiplex PCR. The original methods were these. The number of nucleated cells in each sample was estimated from the amplification of reference gene primers within the assay. To quantify the absolute abundance of each unique TCRbeta CDR3 rearrangement, sequence reads were collapsed and filtered. For each sample, productive Simpson clonality was calculated by taking the square root of Simpson's diversity index across productive rearrangements. TCRdb re-hosts the immuneACCESS table, in-frame sequences only. Its copies lack some clones; in the studies checked, an unresolved V gene accounts for under half of them, and the cause for the rest is not known. That table furnishes V, J and clone size, whereas the DNA furnished D and trimming. This sample is represented by some 170,000 clones; approximately 85% of them were singletons. The top ten hold 5% to 7.5% of the sample.

In the prospective study, participants were about 18 to 95 years old, resided in about two dozen geographic areas of the United States, and were enrolled through a virtual design. Cohort assignment in the prospective study relied on participant-reported clinical history from a screening survey and a study questionnaire. Recovered participants in ImmuneRACE Cohort 3 were defined as having two consecutive negative NP/OP PCR tests, clearance from a healthcare professional, or resolution of symptoms. In the prospective study, whole blood, serum and a nasopharyngeal or oropharyngeal swab were collected from each participant by mobile phlebotomists. Participants in the prospective study had the option to provide additional blood draws and questionnaires over a roughly 2-month period. Prospective study blood samples were shipped either frozen or at room temperature before DNA extraction. The CDR3 runs 18 residues from the cysteine to the phenylalanine. Of all the DNA, just the CDR3 is kept, 54 bases in frame from base 1. Looking up the germline V gene yields CDR1 LGHNT and CDR2 FRNRAP. V gives up 5 bases and J gives up 3 bases, and the segment between their germline ends measures 24 bases.

The sequence came from a man aged 40-49 years who had recovered from COVID-19. The sample consisted of PBMCs or T cells enriched from blood (not recorded which). Recombination connected TRBV12-5 to TRBJ2-3; tentative D gene TRBD1, with 7 bases matching. Here is the DNA: TGTGCTAGTGGTACGCGGGACAGTCGAAGGGTTATTACAGATACGCAGTATTTT. It translates as CASGTRDSRRVITDTQYF. With all but the CDR3 taken from the reference TRBV12-5 and TRBJ2-3 genes, the full variable domain is: DARVTQTPRHKVTEMGQEVTMRCQPILGHNTVFWYRQTMMQGLELLAYFRNRAPLDDSGMPKDRFSAEMPDATLATLKIQPSEPRDSAVYFCASGTRDSRRVITDTQYFGPGTRLTVL.